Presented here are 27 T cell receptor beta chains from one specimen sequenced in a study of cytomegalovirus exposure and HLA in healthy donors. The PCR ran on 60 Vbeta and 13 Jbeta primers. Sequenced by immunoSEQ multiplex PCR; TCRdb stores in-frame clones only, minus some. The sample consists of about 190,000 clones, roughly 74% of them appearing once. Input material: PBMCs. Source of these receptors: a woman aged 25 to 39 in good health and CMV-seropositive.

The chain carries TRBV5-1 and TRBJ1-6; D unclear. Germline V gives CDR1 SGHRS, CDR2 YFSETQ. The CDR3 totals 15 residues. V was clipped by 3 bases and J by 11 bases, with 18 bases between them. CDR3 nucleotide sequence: TGCGCCAGCAGCTCCGAGGGCAGCGGTGGGGCACCCCTCCACTTT. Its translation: CASSSEGSGGAPLHF.

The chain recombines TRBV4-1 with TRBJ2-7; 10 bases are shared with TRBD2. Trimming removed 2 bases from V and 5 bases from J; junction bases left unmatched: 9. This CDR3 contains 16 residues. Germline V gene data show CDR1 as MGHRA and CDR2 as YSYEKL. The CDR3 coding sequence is TGCGCCAGCAGCCAAATTAGGGCTAGCGGGAGCCACGAGCAGTACTTC. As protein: CASSQIRASGSHEQYF.

CDR3 residues: CASSQDLLAATYEQYF. The CDR3 coding sequence is TGCGCCAGCAGCCAAGATTTGCTAGCGGCCACCTACGAGCAGTACTTC. The chain links TRBV4-1 to TRBJ2-7, with 7 nucleotides matching TRBD2. This CDR3 has 16 amino acids. Germline-derived CDR1 and CDR2 are MGHRA and YSYEKL. The junction had 7 bases not matched to a gene; V was cut back by 0 bases and J by 2 bases.

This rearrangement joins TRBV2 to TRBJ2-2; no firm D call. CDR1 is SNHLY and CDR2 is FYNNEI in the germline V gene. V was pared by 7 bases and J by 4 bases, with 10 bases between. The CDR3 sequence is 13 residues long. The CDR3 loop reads CASMRQPTGELFF. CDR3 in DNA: TGTGCCAGCATGCGGCAGCCCACCGGGGAGCTGTTTTTT.

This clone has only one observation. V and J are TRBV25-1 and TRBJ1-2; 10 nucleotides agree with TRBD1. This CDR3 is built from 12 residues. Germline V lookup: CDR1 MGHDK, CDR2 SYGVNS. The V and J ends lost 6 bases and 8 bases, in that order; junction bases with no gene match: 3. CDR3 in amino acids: CASRTGGWGYTF. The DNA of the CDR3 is TGTGCCAGCAGGACAGGGGGCTGGGGCTACACCTTC.

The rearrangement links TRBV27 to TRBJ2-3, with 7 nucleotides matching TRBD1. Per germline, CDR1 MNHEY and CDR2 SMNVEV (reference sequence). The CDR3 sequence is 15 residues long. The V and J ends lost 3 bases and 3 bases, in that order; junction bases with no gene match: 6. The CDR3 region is CASSFGGRGTDTQYF. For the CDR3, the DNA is TGTGCCAGCAGTTTTGGGGGCAGGGGGACAGATACGCAGTATTTT.

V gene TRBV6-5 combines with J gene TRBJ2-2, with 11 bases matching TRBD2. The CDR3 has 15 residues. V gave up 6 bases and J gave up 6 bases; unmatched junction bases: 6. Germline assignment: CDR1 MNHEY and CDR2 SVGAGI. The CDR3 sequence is CASSSLAGVAGELFF. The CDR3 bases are TGTGCCAGCAGCTCACTAGCGGGGGTGGCCGGGGAGCTGTTTTTT.

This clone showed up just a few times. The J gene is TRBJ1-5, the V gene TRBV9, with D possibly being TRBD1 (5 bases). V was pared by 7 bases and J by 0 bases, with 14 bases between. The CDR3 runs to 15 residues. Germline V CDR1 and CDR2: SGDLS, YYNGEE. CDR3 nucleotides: TGTGCCAGCCCCTCCGGGGGATCTAGCAATCAGCCCCAGCATTTT. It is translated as CASPSGGSSNQPQHF.

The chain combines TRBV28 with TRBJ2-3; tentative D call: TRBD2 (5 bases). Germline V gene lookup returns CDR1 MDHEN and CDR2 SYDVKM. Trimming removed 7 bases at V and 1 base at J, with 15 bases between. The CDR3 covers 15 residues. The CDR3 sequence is CASNRGLGGTDTQYF. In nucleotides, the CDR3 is TGTGCCAGCAACAGAGGGTTAGGTGGCACAGATACGCAGTATTTT.

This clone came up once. This chain's CDR3 is CTSGRPLAGVFF. As DNA, the CDR3 is TGCACCAGCGGACGCCCTCTCGCCGGGGTGTTTTTT. The chain has TRBV1 and TRBJ1-4. TRBV1 represents a pseudogene. The length of the CDR3 is 12 residues.

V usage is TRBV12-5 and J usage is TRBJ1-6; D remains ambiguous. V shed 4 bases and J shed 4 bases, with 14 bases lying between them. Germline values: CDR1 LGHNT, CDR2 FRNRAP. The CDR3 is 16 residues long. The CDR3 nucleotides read TGTGCTAGTGGTTCCGTCCCTTTACTTTATAATTCACCCCTCCACTTT. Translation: CASGSVPLLYNSPLHF.

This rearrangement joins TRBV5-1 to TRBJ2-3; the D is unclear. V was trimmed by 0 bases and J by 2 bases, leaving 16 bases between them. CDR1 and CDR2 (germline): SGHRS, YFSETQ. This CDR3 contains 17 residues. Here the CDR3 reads CASSLAGSPVYTDTQYF. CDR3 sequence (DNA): TGCGCCAGCAGCTTGGCGGGTTCTCCCGTTTACACAGATACGCAGTATTTT.

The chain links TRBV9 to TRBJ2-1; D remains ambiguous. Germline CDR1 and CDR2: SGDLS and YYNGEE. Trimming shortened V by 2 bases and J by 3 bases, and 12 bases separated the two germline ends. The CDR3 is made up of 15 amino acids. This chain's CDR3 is CASSVWPPGYNEQFF. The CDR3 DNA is TGTGCCAGCAGCGTGTGGCCTCCGGGCTACAATGAGCAGTTCTTC.

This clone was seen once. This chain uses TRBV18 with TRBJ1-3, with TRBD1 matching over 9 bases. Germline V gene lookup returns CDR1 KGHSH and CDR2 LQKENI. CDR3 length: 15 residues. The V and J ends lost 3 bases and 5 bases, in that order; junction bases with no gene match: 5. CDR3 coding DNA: TGTGCCAGCTCACCGCCGGGACAGGGAAGAAACACCATATATTTT. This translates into CASSPPGQGRNTIYF.

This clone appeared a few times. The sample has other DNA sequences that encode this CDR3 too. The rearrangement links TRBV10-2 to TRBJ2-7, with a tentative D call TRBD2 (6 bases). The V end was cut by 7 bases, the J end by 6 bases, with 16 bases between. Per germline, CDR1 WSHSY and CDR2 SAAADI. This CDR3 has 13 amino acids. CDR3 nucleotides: TGCGCCAGCATTCATGTGGCGGGGAGCGAGCAGTACTTC. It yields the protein CASIHVAGSEQYF.

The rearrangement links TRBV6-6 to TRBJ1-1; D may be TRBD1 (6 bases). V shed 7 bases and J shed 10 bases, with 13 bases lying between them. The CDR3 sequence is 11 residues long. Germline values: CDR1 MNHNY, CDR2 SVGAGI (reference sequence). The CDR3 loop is CASISQGRAFF. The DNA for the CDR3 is TGTGCCAGCATCTCCCAGGGGAGAGCTTTCTTT.

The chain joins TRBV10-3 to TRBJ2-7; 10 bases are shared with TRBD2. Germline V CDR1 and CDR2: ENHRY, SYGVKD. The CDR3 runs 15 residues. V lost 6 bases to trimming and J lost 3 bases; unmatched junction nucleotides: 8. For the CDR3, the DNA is TGTGCCATCAGGGAAGGACTAGCGGCTTACTACGAGCAGTACTTC. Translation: CAIREGLAAYYEQYF.

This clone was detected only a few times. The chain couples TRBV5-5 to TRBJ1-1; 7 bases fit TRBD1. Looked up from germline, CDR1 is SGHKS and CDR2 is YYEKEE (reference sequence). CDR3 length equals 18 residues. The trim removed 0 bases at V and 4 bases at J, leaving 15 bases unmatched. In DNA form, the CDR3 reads TGTGCCAGCAGCTTGGTAGGTAGGGGGCGAGTTACCGGCACTGAAGCTTTCTTT. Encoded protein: CASSLVGRGRVTGTEAFF.

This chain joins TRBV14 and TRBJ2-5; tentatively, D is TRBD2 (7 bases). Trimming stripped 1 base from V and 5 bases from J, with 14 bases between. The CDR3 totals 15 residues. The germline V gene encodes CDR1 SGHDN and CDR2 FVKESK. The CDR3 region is CASSQAAGAWETQYF. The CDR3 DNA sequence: TGTGCCAGCAGCCAAGCCGCGGGGGCATGGGAGACCCAGTACTTC.

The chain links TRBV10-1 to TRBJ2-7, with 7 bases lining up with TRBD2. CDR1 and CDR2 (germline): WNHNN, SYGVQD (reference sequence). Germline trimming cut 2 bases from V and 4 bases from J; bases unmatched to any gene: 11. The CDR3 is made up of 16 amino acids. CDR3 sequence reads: CASSEPRLSGGYEQYF. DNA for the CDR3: TGCGCCAGCAGTGAGCCCCGTCTTTCGGGAGGTTACGAGCAGTACTTC.

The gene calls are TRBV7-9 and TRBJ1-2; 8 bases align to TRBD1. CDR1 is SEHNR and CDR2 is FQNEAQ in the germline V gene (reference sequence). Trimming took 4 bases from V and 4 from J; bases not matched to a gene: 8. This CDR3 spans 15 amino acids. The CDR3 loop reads CASSSSDREFYGYTF. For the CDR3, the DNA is TGTGCCAGCAGCTCTTCGGACAGGGAGTTCTATGGCTACACCTTC.

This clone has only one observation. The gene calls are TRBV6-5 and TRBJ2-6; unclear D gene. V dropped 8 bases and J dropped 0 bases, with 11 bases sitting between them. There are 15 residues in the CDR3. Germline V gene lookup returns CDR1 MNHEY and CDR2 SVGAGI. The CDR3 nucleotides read TGTGCCAGCGGCTGGTCCCCCTCTGGGGCCAACGTCCTGACTTTC. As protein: CASGWSPSGANVLTF.

The CDR3 DNA reads TGTGCCAGCAGTTACTCGGCATCCCTCTCTGGAAACACCATATATTTT. It is translated as CASSYSASLSGNTIYF. The chain couples TRBV6-6 to TRBJ1-3, with unresolved D. The CDR3 loop spans 16 amino acids. Trimming stripped 0 bases from V and 0 bases from J, with 9 bases between. Germline V lookup: CDR1 MNHNY, CDR2 SVGAGI (reference sequence).

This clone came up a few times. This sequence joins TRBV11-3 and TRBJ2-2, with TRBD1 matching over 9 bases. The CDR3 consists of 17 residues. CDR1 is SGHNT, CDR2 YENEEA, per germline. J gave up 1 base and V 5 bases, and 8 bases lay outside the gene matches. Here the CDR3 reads CASSDRGVIKNTGELFF. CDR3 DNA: TGTGCCAGCAGCGACAGGGGGGTAATCAAGAACACCGGGGAGCTGTTTTTT.

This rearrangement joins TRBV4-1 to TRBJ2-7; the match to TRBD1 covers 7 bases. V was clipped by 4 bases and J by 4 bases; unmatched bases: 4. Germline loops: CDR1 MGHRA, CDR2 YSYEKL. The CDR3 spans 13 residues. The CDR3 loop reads CASSLRGPYEQYF. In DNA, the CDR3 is TGCGCCAGCAGCCTAAGGGGGCCGTACGAGCAGTACTTC.

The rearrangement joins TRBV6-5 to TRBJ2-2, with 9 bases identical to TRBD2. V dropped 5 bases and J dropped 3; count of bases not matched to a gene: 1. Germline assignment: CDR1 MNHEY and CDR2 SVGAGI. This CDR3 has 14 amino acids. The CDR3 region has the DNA TGTGCCAGCAGTCGCGGGGGGGACACCGGGGAGCTGTTTTTT. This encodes CASSRGGDTGELFF.

The CDR3 is CASRGLIQMNTEAFF. As DNA, the CDR3 is TGCGCCAGCAGAGGACTTATCCAAATGAACACTGAAGCTTTCTTT. The chain combines TRBV5-1 with TRBJ1-1; D remains ambiguous. Looked up from germline, CDR1 is SGHRS and CDR2 is YFSETQ. V dropped 5 bases and J dropped 0 bases, with 14 bases sitting between them. The CDR3 length is 15 residues.